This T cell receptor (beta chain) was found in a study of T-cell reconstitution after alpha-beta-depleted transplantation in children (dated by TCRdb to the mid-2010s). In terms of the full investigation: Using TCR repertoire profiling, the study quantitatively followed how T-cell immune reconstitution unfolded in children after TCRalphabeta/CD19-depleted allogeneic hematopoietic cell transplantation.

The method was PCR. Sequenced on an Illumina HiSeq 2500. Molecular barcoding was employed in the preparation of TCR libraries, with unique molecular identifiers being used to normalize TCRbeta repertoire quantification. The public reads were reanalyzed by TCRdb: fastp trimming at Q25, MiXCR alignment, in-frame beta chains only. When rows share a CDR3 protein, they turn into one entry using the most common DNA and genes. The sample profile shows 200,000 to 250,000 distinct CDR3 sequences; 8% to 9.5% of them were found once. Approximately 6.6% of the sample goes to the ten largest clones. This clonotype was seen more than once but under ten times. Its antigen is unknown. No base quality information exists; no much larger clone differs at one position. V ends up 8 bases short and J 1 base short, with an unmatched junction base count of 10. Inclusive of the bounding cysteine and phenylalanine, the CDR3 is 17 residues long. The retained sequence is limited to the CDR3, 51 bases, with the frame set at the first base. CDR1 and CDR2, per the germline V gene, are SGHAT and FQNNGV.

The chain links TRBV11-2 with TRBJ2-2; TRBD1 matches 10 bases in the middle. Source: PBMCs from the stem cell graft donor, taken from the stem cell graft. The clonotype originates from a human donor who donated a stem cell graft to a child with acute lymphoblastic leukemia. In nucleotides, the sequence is TGTGCCAGCGTGAATAGACAGGGGGCCTTGAACACCGGGGAGCTGTTTTTT. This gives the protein CASVNRQGALNTGELFF.